The 10 T cell receptor beta chains listed next were all sequenced from one sample in a study of CD8 T cells in Susac syndrome. RNA, at about 0.45 to 1 ug, was reverse transcribed with random hexamers. TCRdb re-derived calls from the immunoSEQ multiplex PCR reads in MiXCR, one entry per CDR3 protein. Found here are more than 150,000 distinct CDR3 sequences, around 94% of them singletons; the top ten hold around 0.14%. What was sequenced was CD4+ T cells from PBMCs. The receptors shown here come from a human donor in good health.

This chain connects TRBV12-3 or TRBV12-4 to TRBJ1-2; D possibly corresponds to TRBD1 (6 bases). CDR3 length equals 14 residues. V was trimmed by 2 bases and J by 6 bases, leaving 13 bases between them. The CDR3 here is CASSLRGGPDGYTF. The CDR3 DNA is TGTGCCAGCAGTTTACGGGGGGGCCCGGATGGCTACACCTTC.

This chain connects TRBV5-6 to TRBJ2-1; D remains unclear. This CDR3 region has 12 residues. CDR1 and CDR2 from the germline V gene are SGHDT and YYEEEE. Trimming removed 3 bases from V and 5 bases from J, with 6 bases in between. The CDR3 bases are TGTGCCAGCAGCTCCGCGGACAATGAGCAGTTCTTC. It codes for CASSSADNEQFF. Variable domain in full (rest from reference TRBV5-6 and TRBJ2-1): DAGVTQSPTHLIKTRGQQVTLRCSPKSGHDTVSWYQQALGQGPQFIFQYYEEEERQRGNFPDRFSGHQFPNYSSELNVNALLLGDSALYLCASSSADNEQFFGPGTRLTVL.

In its sample, this clonotype was seen once. The V call is TRBV20-1, the J call TRBJ2-7; no clear D. The CDR3 runs 15 residues. The V end was cut by 0 bases, the J end by 1 base, with 13 bases between. CDR1 is DFQATT, CDR2 SNEGSKA, per germline (reference sequence). CDR3 coding DNA: TGCAGTGCTAGAGATAGGGTCGGAAGATCCTACGAGCAGTACTTC. Residues: CSARDRVGRSYEQYF.

The CDR3 protein is CASSPPDLRNEQYF. CDR3 DNA sequence: TGTGCCAGCAGCCCCCCTGACCTTCGGAACGAGCAGTACTTC. The chain has TRBV28 and TRBJ2-7; D uncertain. This CDR3 has 14 amino acids. Germline values: CDR1 MDHEN, CDR2 SYDVKM. Trimming took off 6 bases at V and 5 bases at J, with 17 bases between the two ends.

V gene TRBV11-2 combines with J gene TRBJ1-1; D ambiguous. The CDR3 extends over 14 amino acids. Deletions cut 5 bases from V and 0 bases from J, with 10 bases between. The germline CDR1 and CDR2 sequences are SGHAT and FQNNGV. The chain's CDR3 is CASSRQTMNTEAFF. CDR3 in DNA: TGTGCCAGCAGCAGGCAGACCATGAACACTGAAGCTTTCTTT.

The chain uses TRBV4-2 and TRBJ1-1, with D possibly being TRBD1 (5 bases). The germline V and J ends were trimmed by 0 bases and 3 bases, with 11 bases remaining between them. The germline CDR1 and CDR2 sequences are LGHNA and YNFKEQ. The CDR3 loop spans 15 amino acids. Here the CDR3 reads CASSQDAGGDTEAFF. As DNA, the CDR3 is TGTGCCAGCAGCCAAGATGCGGGGGGGGACACTGAAGCTTTCTTT.

The chain employs TRBV9 and TRBJ1-1; no definite D call. V dropped 0 bases and J dropped 4 bases, with 10 bases sitting between them. The CDR3 spans 14 residues. Germline-derived CDR1 and CDR2 are SGDLS and YYNGEE. CDR3 coding DNA: TGTGCCAGCAGCGTAGCCCCAGCTGGCACTGAAGCTTTCTTT. It specifies CASSVAPAGTEAFF.

The V and J genes are TRBV30 and TRBJ2-3; TRBD1 or TRBD2 may be the D gene (5 bases each). The CDR3 totals 13 residues. The V end lost 1 base, the J end lost 5 bases, and 10 bases lay between the germline ends. The germline V gene encodes CDR1 GTSNPN and CDR2 SVGIG (reference sequence). The CDR3 sequence is CAWSAGSEDTQYF. In DNA, the CDR3 is TGTGCCTGGAGTGCAGGGAGTGAAGATACGCAGTATTTT.

The genes are TRBV30 and TRBJ2-6, with D unclear. CDR1 GTSNPN and CDR2 SVGIG come from the germline V gene (reference sequence). This CDR3 is built from 12 residues. Trimming cost V 4 bases and J 2 bases, with 3 bases left between them. CDR3 bases: TGTGCCTGGAAGCCTGGGGCCAACGTCCTGACTTTC. It translates to CAWKPGANVLTF.

The chain recombines TRBV2 with TRBJ1-2; no definite D call. V was shortened by 1 base and J by 4 bases, with 7 bases between the two germline ends. The V gene's germline CDR1 is SNHLY and CDR2 FYNNEI. This CDR3 region has 13 residues. CDR3 in DNA: TGTGCCAGCAGTGAAGGTCCGACCTATGGCTACACCTTC. Protein product: CASSEGPTYGYTF.